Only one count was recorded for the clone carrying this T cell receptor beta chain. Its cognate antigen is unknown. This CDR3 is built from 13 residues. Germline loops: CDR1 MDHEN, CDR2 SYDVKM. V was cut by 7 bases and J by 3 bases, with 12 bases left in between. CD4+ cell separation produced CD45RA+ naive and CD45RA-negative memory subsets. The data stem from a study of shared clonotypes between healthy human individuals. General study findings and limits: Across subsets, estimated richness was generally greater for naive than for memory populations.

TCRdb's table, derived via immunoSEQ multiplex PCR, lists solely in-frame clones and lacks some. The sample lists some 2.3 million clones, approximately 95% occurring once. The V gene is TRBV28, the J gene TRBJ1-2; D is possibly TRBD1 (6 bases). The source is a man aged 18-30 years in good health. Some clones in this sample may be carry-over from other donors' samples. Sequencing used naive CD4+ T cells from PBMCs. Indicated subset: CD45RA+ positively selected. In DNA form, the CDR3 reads TGTGCCAGCATTACGACAGGCGACTATGGCTACACCTTC. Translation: CASITTGDYGYTF.